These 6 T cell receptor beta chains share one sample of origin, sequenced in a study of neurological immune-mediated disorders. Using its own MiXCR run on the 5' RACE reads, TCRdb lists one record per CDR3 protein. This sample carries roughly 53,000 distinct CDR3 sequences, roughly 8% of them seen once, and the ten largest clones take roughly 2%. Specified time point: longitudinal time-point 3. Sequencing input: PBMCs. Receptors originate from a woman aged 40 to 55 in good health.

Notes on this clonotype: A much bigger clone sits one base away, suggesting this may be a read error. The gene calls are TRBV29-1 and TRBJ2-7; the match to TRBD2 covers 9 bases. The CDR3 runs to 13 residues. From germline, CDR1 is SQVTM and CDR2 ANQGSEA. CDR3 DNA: TGCAGAGTGGCGGGGGGGGTGGACTACGAGCAGTACTTC. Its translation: CRVAGGVDYEQYF.

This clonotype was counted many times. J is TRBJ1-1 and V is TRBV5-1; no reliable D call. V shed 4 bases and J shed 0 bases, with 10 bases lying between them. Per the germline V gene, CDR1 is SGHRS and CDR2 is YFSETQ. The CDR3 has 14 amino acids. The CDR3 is CASSVSAVNTEAFF. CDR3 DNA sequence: TGCGCCAGCAGCGTATCCGCAGTGAACACTGAAGCTTTCTTT. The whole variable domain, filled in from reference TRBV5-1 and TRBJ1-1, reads KAGVTQTPRYLIKTRGQQVTLSCSPISGHRSVSWYQQTPGQGLQFLFEYFSETQRNKGNFPGRFSGRQFSNSRSEMNVSTLELGDSALYLCASSVSAVNTEAFFGQGTRLTVV.

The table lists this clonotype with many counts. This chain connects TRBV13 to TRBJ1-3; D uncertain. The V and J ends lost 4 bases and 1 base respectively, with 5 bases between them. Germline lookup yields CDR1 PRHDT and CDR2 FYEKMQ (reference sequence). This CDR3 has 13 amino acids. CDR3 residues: CASSWSSGNTIYF. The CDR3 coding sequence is TGTGCCAGCAGCTGGAGTTCTGGAAACACCATATATTTT.

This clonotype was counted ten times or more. CDR3 amino acids: CASSVRGTSGSIYEQYF. The CDR3 region has the DNA TGCGCCAGCAGTGTGAGGGGTACTAGCGGGAGTATATACGAGCAGTACTTC. The chain is built from TRBV10-2 and TRBJ2-7; 11 bases match TRBD2. J lost 4 bases, V lost 4 bases, and 12 bases had no gene match. Germline V gene lookup returns CDR1 WSHSY and CDR2 SAAADI. The CDR3 extends over 17 amino acids.

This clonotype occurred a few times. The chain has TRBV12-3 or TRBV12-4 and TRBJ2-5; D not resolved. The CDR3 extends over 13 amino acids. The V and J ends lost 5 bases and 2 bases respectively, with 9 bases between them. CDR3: CASSLSLQETQYF. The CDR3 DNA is TGTGCCAGCAGTCTAAGCCTACAAGAGACCCAGTACTTC.

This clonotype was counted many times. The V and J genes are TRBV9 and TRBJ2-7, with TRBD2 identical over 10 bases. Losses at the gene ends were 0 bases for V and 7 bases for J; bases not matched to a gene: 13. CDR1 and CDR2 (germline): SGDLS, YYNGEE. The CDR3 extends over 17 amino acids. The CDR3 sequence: CASSVGLPGLAAWEQYF. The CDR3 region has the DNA TGTGCCAGCAGCGTAGGCCTCCCAGGACTAGCGGCCTGGGAGCAGTACTTC.